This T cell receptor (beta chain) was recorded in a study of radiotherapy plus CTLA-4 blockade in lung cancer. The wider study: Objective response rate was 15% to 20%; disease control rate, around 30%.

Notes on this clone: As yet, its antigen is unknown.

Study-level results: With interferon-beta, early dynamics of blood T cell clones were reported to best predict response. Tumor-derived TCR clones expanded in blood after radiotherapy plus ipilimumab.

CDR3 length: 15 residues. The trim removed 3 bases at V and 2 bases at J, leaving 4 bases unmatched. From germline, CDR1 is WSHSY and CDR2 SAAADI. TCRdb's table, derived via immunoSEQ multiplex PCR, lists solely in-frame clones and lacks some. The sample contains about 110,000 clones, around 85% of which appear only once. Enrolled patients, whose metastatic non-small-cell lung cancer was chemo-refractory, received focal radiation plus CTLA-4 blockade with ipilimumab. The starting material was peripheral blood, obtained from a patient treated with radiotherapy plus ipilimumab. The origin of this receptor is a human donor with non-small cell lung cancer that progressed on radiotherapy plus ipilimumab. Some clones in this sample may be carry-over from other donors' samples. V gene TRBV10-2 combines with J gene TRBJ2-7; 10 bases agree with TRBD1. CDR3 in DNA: TGCGCCAGCAGTGAAGGACAGGGGGATACCTACGAGCAGTACTTC. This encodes CASSEGQGDTYEQYF.